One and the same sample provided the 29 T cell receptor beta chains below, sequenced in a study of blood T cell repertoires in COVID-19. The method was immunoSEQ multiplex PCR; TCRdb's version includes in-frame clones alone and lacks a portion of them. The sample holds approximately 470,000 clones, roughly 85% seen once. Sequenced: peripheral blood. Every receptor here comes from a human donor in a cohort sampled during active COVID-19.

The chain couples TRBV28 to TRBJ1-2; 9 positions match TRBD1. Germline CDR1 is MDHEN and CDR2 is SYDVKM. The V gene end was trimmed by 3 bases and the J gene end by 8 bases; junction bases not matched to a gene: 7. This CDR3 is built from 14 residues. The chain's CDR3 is CASSLRDRVIGYTF. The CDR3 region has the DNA TGTGCCAGCAGTTTGCGGGACAGGGTAATAGGCTACACCTTC.

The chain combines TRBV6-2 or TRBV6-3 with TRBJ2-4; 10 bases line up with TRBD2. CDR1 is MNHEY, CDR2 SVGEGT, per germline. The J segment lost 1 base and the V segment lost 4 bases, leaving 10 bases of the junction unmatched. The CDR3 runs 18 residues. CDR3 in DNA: TGTGCCAGCAGTTTCTCGCCGGGACTAGCGAACGCCAAAAACATTCAGTACTTC. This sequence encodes CASSFSPGLANAKNIQYF.

The CDR3 nucleotides read TGTGCCACCGTCCCCCCTAGCGGGAGTCCACCTAGCACAGATACGCAGTATTTT. This encodes CATVPPSGSPPSTDTQYF. V is TRBV24-1 and J is TRBJ2-3, with 10 nucleotides matching TRBD2. Germline CDR1 KGHDR, CDR2 SFDVKD. This CDR3 is 18 amino acids long. V lost 9 bases, J lost 0 bases, and 14 bases stayed unmatched.

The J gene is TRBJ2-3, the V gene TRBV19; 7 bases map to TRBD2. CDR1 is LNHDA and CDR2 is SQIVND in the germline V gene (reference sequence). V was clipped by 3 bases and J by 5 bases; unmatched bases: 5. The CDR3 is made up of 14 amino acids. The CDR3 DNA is TGTGCCAGTAGTATGGGGAGGGAAAGAGATACGCAGTATTTT. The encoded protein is CASSMGRERDTQYF.

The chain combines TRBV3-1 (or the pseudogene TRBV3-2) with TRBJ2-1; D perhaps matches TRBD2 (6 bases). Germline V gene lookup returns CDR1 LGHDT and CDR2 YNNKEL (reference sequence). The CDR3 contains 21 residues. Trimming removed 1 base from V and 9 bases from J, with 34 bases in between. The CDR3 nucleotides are TGTGCCAGCAGCCAAGTAGCAAAACAATACATAACGACGGGAGAACCAACTGAGCAGTTCTTC. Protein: CASSQVAKQYITTGEPTEQFF.

The CDR3 sequence is CASSIQGQGAEQYF. The DNA for the CDR3 is TGTGCCAGTAGTATCCAAGGACAGGGGGCCGAGCAGTACTTC. This chain joins TRBV19 and TRBJ2-7; 11 bases fit TRBD1. The J segment lost 6 bases and the V segment lost 3 bases, leaving 4 bases of the junction unmatched. CDR1 LNHDA and CDR2 SQIVND come from the germline V gene (reference sequence). CDR3 length: 14 amino acids.

The DNA of the CDR3 is TGTGCCAGCAGTGAAACGACAGTGAACACTGAAGCTTTCTTT. It translates to CASSETTVNTEAFF. V usage is TRBV2 and J usage is TRBJ1-1; D possibly corresponds to TRBD1 (5 bases). The CDR3 runs 14 residues. V was trimmed by 2 bases and J by 0 bases, leaving 7 bases between them. The germline gives CDR1 SNHLY, CDR2 FYNNEI. The complete variable domain, with remaining parts taken from reference TRBV2 and TRBJ1-1, reads EPEVTQTPSHQVTQMGQEVILRCVPISNHLYFYWYRQILGQKVEFLVSFYNNEISEKSEIFDDQFSVERPDGSNFTLKIRSTKLEDSAMYFCASSETTVNTEAFFGQGTRLTVV.

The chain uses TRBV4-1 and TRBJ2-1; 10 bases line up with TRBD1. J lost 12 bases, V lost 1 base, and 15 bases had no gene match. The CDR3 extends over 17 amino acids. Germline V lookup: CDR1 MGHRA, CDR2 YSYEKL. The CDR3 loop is CASSQGGARQGANRQFF. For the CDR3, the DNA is TGCGCCAGCAGCCAAGGTGGAGCCAGACAGGGGGCGAACAGGCAGTTCTTC.

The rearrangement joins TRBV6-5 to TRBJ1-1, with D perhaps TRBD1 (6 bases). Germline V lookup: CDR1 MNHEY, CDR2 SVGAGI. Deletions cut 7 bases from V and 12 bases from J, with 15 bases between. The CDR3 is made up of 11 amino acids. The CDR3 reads CASTQGSSTFF. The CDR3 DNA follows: TGTGCCAGCACGCAGGGGAGTTCGACTTTCTTT.

The CDR3 sequence is CAWSMDSPSGNTIYF. In DNA form, the CDR3 reads TGTGCCTGGAGTATGGACAGTCCCTCTGGAAACACCATATATTTT. The V gene is TRBV30, the J gene TRBJ1-3; weak D call: TRBD1 (6 bases). V was pared by 2 bases and J by 0 bases, with 11 bases between. Germline-derived CDR1 and CDR2 are GTSNPN and SVGIG (reference sequence). The CDR3 has 15 amino acids.

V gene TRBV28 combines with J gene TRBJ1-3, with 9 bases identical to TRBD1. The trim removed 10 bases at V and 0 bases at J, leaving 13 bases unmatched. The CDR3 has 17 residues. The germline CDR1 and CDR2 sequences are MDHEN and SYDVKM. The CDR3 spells CATRVGGTGFSGNTIYF. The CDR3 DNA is TGTGCCACCAGGGTGGGAGGGACAGGGTTCTCTGGAAACACCATATATTTT.

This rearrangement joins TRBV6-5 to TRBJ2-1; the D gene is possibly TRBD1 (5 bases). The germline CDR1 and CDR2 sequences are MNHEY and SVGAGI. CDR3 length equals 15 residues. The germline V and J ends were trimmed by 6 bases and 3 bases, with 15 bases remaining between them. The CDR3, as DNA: TGTGCCAGCAGGGTACAGGTAACGCACTACAATGAGCAGTTCTTC. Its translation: CASRVQVTHYNEQFF.

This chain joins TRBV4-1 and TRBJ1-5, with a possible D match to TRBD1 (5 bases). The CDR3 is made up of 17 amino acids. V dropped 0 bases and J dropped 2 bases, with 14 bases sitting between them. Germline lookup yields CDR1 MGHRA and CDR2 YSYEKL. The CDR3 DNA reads TGCGCCAGCAGCCAAGATGGCGGGGGTGAGGGCAATCAGCCCCAGCATTTT. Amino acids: CASSQDGGGEGNQPQHF.

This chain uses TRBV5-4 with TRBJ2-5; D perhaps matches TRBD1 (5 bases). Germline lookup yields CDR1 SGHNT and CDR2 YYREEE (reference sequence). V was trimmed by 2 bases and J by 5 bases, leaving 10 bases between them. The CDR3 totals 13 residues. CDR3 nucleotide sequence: TGTGCCAGCAGCTTAGGGGTGGGGGAGACCCAGTACTTC. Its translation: CASSLGVGETQYF.

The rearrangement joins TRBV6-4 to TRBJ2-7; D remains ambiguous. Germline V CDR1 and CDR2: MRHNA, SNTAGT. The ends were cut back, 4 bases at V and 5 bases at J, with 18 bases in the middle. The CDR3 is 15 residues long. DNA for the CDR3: TGTGCCAGCAGTGGACCGCGACAAGGTAGACACGAGCAGTACTTC. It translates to CASSGPRQGRHEQYF.

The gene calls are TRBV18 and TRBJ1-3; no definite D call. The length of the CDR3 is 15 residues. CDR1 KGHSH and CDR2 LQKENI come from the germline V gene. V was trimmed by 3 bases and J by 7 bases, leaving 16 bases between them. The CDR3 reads CASSPERRPGNTIYF. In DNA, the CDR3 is TGTGCCAGCTCACCGGAGCGCCGCCCCGGTAACACCATATATTTT.

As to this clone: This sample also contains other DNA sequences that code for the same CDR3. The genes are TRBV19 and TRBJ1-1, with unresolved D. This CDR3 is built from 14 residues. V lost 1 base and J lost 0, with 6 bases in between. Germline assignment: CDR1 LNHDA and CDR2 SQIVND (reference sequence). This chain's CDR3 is CASSIGHLNTEAFF. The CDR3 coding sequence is TGTGCCAGTAGTATAGGACACCTGAACACTGAAGCTTTCTTT.

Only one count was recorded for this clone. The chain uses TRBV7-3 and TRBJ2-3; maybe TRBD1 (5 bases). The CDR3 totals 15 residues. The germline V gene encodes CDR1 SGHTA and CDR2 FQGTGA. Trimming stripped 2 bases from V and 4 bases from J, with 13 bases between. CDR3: CASSLGPDIPDTQYF. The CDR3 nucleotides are TGTGCCAGCAGCTTAGGACCGGACATCCCAGATACGCAGTATTTT.

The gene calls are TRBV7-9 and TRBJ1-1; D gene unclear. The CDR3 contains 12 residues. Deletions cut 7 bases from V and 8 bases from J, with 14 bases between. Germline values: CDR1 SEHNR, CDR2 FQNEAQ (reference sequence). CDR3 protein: CASNTGNEEAFF. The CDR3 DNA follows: TGTGCCAGCAACACGGGAAATGAGGAAGCTTTCTTT.

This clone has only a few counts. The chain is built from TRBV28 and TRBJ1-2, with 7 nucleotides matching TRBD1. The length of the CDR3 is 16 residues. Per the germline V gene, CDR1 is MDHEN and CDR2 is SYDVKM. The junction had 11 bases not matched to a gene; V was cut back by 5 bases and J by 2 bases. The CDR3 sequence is CASSPTIETGNYGYTF. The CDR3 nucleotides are TGTGCCAGCAGTCCTACGATCGAGACAGGGAACTATGGCTACACCTTC.

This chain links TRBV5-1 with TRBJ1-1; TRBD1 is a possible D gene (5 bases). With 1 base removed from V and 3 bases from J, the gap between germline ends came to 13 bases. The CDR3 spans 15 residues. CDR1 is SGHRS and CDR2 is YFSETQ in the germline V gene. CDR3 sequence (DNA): TGCGCCAGCAGCTTGCAGGGAAAAGGTGACACTGAAGCTTTCTTT. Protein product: CASSLQGKGDTEAFF.

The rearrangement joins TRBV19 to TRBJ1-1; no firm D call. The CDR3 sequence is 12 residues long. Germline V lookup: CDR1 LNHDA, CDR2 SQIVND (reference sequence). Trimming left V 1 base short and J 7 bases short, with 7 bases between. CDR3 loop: CASSIAPNEAFF. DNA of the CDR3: TGTGCCAGTAGTATAGCCCCCAATGAAGCTTTCTTT.

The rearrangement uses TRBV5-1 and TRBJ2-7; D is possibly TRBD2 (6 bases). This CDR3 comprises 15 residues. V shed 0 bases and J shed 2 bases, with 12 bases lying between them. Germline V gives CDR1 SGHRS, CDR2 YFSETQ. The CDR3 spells CASSLVGGFPYEQYF. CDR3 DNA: TGCGCCAGCAGCTTGGTGGGGGGATTCCCCTACGAGCAGTACTTC.

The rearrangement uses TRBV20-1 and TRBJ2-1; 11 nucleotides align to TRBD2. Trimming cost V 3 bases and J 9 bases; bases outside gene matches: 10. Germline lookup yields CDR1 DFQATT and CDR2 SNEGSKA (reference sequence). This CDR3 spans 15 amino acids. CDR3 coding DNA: TGCAGTGCTAGTTATCCTAGCGGGAGGCCCCCTGAGCAGTTCTTC. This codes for CSASYPSGRPPEQFF.

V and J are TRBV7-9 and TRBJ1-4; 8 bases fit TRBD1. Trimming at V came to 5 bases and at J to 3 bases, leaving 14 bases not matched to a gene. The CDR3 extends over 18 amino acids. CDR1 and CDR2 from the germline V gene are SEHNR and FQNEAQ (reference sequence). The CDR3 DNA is TGTGCCAGCAGCGCCGGGACAGGACAAGGGAAGGCTAATGAAAAACTGTTTTTT. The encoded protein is CASSAGTGQGKANEKLFF.

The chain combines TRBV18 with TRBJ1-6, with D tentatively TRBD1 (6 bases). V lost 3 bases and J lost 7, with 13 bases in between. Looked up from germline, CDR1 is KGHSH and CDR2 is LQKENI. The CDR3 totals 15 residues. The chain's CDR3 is CASSPTGNYNSPLHF. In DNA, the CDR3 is TGTGCCAGCTCACCTACAGGGAATTACAATTCACCCCTCCACTTT.

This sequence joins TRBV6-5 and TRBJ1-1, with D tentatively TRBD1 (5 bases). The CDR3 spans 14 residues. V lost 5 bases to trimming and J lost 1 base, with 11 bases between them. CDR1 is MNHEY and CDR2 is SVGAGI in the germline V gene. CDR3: CASSPRDRNTEAFF. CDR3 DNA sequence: TGTGCCAGCAGTCCACGAGACAGGAACACTGAAGCTTTCTTT.

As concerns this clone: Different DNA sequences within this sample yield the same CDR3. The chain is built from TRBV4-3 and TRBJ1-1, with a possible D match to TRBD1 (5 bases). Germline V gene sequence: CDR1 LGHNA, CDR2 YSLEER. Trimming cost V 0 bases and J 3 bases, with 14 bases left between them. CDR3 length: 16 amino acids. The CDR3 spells CASSQDRRGKDTEAFF. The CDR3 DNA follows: TGCGCCAGCAGCCAAGATAGGAGGGGCAAGGACACTGAAGCTTTCTTT.

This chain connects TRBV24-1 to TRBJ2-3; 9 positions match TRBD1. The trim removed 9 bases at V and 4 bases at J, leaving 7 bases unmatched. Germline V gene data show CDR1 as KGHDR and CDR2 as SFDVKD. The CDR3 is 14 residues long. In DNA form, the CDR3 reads TGTGCCACCTCGGGACAGGGTCTTTCAGATACGCAGTATTTT. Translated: CATSGQGLSDTQYF.